This T cell receptor beta chain derives from a study of EBV T-cell therapy then PD-1 blockade in nasopharyngeal carcinoma. Data came from immunoSEQ multiplex PCR; TCRdb stores just in-frame clones and leaves some out. Of some 20,000 clones detected, about 87% appear once; the ten largest clones hold around 30%. Details on this clone: Its antigen is still unknown.

This CDR3 comprises 15 residues. V dropped 6 bases and J dropped 3; count of bases not matched to a gene: 6. This sample's treatment: AdE1-LMPpoly-expanded autologous EBV-specific T-cell therapy followed by anti-PD-1 nivolumab. The J gene is TRBJ1-5, the V gene TRBV23-1; 9 bases match TRBD1. TRBV23-1 is treated as an ORF (open reading frame) with a function not yet certain. The TCR sequence derives from a man in his forties or fifties with nasopharyngeal carcinoma. The starting material was CD8+ T cells from blood, obtained around day 60 from a patient whose treatment included autologous EBV-specific T cells and nivolumab. The CDR3 DNA sequence: TGCGCCAGCAGGTCGGGACAGGGCTACAATCAGCCCCAGCATTTT. Its translation is CASRSGQGYNQPQHF.